Given below is one T cell receptor beta chain in context. Its antigen is currently unknown. Regarding time point: time of PML onset. Detection of JC virus DNA in cerebrospinal fluid confirmed PML diagnosed from clinical and MRI findings. Germline V gene sequence: CDR1 MGHRA, CDR2 YSYEKL. Trimming cost V 4 bases and J 2 bases; bases outside gene matches: 8. The CDR3 covers 16 residues. The data stem from a study of multiple sclerosis patients with progressive multifocal leukoencephalopathy. Overall study findings and caveats: Expanded clones at PML onset predated and persisted through natalizumab therapy. Most PML patients had lower entropy, suggesting less diverse TRB repertoires.

TCRdb's table, derived via immunoSEQ multiplex PCR, lists solely in-frame clones and lacks some. Of tens of thousands of clones listed, 85% are singletons. This specimen consisted of PBMCs, obtained from a patient treated with natalizumab. The rearrangement joins TRBV4-1 to TRBJ2-7, with 10 nucleotides matching TRBD1. The TCR originated in a woman aged 25 to 39 with progressive multifocal leukoencephalopathy. This chain's CDR3 is CASSPQTGGVTYEQYF. The CDR3 DNA is TGCGCCAGCAGCCCGCAGACAGGGGGCGTAACCTACGAGCAGTACTTC.